This is a list of T cell receptor beta chains from one sample in a study of OX40 agonist ivuxolimab in advanced cancers. Method: immunoSEQ multiplex PCR; TCRdb's copy keeps in-frame clones and lacks some. The repertoire holds about 36,000 clones, with 74% as singletons. The sample was CD4+ or CD8+ T cells sorted from blood, taken in a trial of the OX40 agonist ivuxolimab. The receptors originated from an adult with an advanced solid tumor such as melanoma, head and neck, liver or kidney cancer. CDR3s include the opening cysteine and the closing phenylalanine or tryptophan. A D gene is named only where the DNA matches it firmly. Size values are once, few and many counts, or a class for expanded clones, and some rows have none.

TRBV2	NA	TRBJ2-3	NA	13	TGTGCCAGCAGTGGTTCGGGGGCAGGGACGCAGTATTTT	CASSGSGAGTQYF
TRBV19	NA	TRBJ1-6	TRBD1	15	TGTGCCAGTAGGGGCAGGGGGTCAAATAATTCACCCCTCCACTTT	CASRGRGSNNSPLHF
TRBV18	NA	TRBJ1-1	NA	15	TGTGCCAGCTCACCAGGGAATGGGCAGGGAGGTGAAGCTTTCTTT	CASSPGNGQGGEAFF
TRBV6-5	NA	TRBJ1-1	NA	12	TGTGCCAGCAGGCGGGAAAAGGGTGAAGCTTTCTTT	CASRREKGEAFF
TRBV19	once	TRBJ2-7	NA	20	TGTGCCAGTAGCCCCGGGTCCGGGACCAGGACCTTACTTTCTCGGTACGAGCAGTACTTC	CASSPGSGTRTLLSRYEQYF
TRBV4-2	NA	TRBJ2-7	NA	14	TGTGCCAGCAGCTTGGCCGGGACCGCGGGCGAGCAGTACTTC	CASSLAGTAGEQYF
TRBV19	NA	TRBJ1-5	TRBD1	14	TGTGCCAGTAGTATGCGGACAGGCCTTCGGCCCCAGCATTTT	CASSMRTGLRPQHF
TRBV6-9	NA	TRBJ2-7	NA	15	TGTGCCAGCAGTTACCAGGGGACAATTACCTACGAGCAGTACTTC	CASSYQGTITYEQYF
TRBV29-1	NA	TRBJ1-1	NA	13	TGCAGCGCCTCGGGACCTATGAACACTGAAGCTTTCTTT	CSASGPMNTEAFF
TRBV6-1	NA	TRBJ2-2	NA	17	TGTGCCAGCAGTGAAGCGATCTCGAGAAGGGACACCGGGGAGCTGTTTTTT	CASSEAISRRDTGELFF
TRBV7-9	many	TRBJ1-3	NA	15	TGTGCCAGCAGCGGTCAGGGTGGGTTTGGAAACACCATATATTTT	CASSGQGGFGNTIYF
TRBV5-1	NA	TRBJ1-1	NA	15	TGCGCCAGCAGGCCTCGGTGGGACATGAACACTGAAGCTTTCTTT	CASRPRWDMNTEAFF
TRBV9	NA	TRBJ1-4	NA	13	TGTGCCAGCAGCCCCTCACAAGGGGACATACAGTTTTTT	CASSPSQGDIQFF
TRBV29-1	NA	TRBJ1-1	NA	11	TGCAGCGTTGAGGGACAAACTGAAGCTTTCTTT	CSVEGQTEAFF
TRBV19	NA	TRBJ1-5	TRBD1	15	TGTGCCAGTAGGGGGGGGACAGGGAAAAATCAGCCCCAGCATTTT	CASRGGTGKNQPQHF
TRBV5-8	once	TRBJ2-6	NA	16	TGTGCCAGCAGCTACCATGGCCTTTCTGGGGCCAACGTCCTGACTTTC	CASSYHGLSGANVLTF
TRBV2	NA	TRBJ2-1	NA	13	TGTGCCAGGGGTGCCACTTCCTACAATGAGCAGTTCTTC	CARGATSYNEQFF
TRBV7-2	NA	TRBJ2-5	NA	14	TGTGCCAGCAGCTTAGACGGCGGATCCGAGACCCAGTACTTC	CASSLDGGSETQYF
TRBV5-8	NA	TRBJ1-5	NA	15	TGTGCCAGCAGCTTCTACGGAGCTGCTCGTCAGCCCCAGCATTTT	CASSFYGAARQPQHF
TRBV7-8	once	TRBJ1-2	NA	14	TGTGCCAGCAGCCAGCGGACAGCTAACTATGGCTACACCTTC	CASSQRTANYGYTF
TRBV19	NA	TRBJ1-2	NA	17	TGTGCCAGTAGTATCGGGGGGGGAGACAGTCAGAACTATGGCTACACCTTC	CASSIGGGDSQNYGYTF
TRBV13	NA	TRBJ1-5	NA	15	TGTGCCAGCAGCTCCATCCAATGGGCCCATCAGCCCCAGCATTTT	CASSSIQWAHQPQHF
TRBV5-6	few	TRBJ1-6	NA	13	TGTGCCAGCAGCTTGGCCTATAATTCACCCCTCCACTTT	CASSLAYNSPLHF
TRBV6-6	NA	TRBJ1-2	NA	13	TGTGCCAGCAGTTACGCGGTCGACTATGGCTACACCTTC	CASSYAVDYGYTF
TRBV5-5	NA	TRBJ1-2	TRBD1	14	TGTGCCAGCAGCCGGGACAGGGGGCACTATGGCTACACCTTC	CASSRDRGHYGYTF
TRBV18	few	TRBJ1-4	NA	12	TGTGCCAGCTCCCCCAAGGAGGAAAAACTGTTTTTT	CASSPKEEKLFF
TRBV5-6	few	TRBJ1-1	NA	13	TGTGCCAGCAGCTGGGGACGGGGCACTGAAGCTTTCTTT	CASSWGRGTEAFF
TRBV28	NA	TRBJ1-5	TRBD1	15	TGTGCCAGCAACTCCCTACAGGGGGCGTATCAGCCCCAGCATTTT	CASNSLQGAYQPQHF
TRBV6-1	NA	TRBJ2-1	TRBD2	17	TGTGCCAGCAGTGAAGCAAAAGGACTAGCGTACTACAATGAGCAGTTCTTC	CASSEAKGLAYYNEQFF
TRBV11-2	NA	TRBJ2-5	TRBD2	16	TGTGCCAGCAGCCCCAGACTAGCGGAGATCCAAGAGACCCAGTACTTC	CASSPRLAEIQETQYF
TRBV28	NA	TRBJ2-1	TRBD1	17	TGTGCCAGCAGGACCACCGGACAGGGGGCGCTTTTAAATGAGCAGTTCTTC	CASRTTGQGALLNEQFF
TRBV6-6	many	TRBJ1-6	TRBD1	15	TGTGCCAGCAGTGCCGGGACAGGGGGCAATTCACCCCTCCACTTT	CASSAGTGGNSPLHF
TRBV28	NA	TRBJ1-2	TRBD1	15	TGTGCCAGCAGCTTGGGACAGGGTATAAACTATGGCTACACCTTC	CASSLGQGINYGYTF
TRBV19	NA	TRBJ1-5	NA	15	TGTGCCAGTACTCCGATCGGTAGGGAAGGGCAGCCCCAGCATTTT	CASTPIGREGQPQHF
TRBV6-5	few	TRBJ1-2	NA	13	TGTGCCAGCAGTTACTCACTGAACTATGGCTACACCTTC	CASSYSLNYGYTF
TRBV7-2	NA	TRBJ1-6	NA	15	TGTGCCAGCAGCAAGACCACAAACTATAATTCACCCCTCCACTTT	CASSKTTNYNSPLHF
TRBV28	NA	TRBJ2-3	NA	16	TGTGCCAGCAGTGCCCGGCGAGGACATCTCACAGATACGCAGTATTTT	CASSARRGHLTDTQYF
TRBV5-4	NA	TRBJ1-2	TRBD1	15	TGTGCCAGCAGACCCGGGACAGCCTCTAACTATGGCTACACCTTC	CASRPGTASNYGYTF
TRBV5-1	NA	TRBJ2-2	NA	15	TGCGCCAGCAGCTTGGGACATAGGAACACCGGGGAGCTGTTTTTT	CASSLGHRNTGELFF
TRBV27	NA	TRBJ2-1	NA	15	TGTGCCAGCAGTTTATCGGGGGGGGCCTTCAATGAGCAGTTCTTC	CASSLSGGAFNEQFF
TRBV7-9	NA	TRBJ1-6	NA	15	TGTGCCAGCAGCTTAGCCCCCGGAGGGAATTCACCCCTCCACTTT	CASSLAPGGNSPLHF
TRBV7-2	NA	TRBJ1-3	NA	15	TGTGCCAGCAGCTTAAGCCAGGTTCTTGGAAACACCATATATTTT	CASSLSQVLGNTIYF